The rows below give T cell receptor beta chains drawn from one sample of a study of shared clonotypes between healthy human individuals. The method was immunoSEQ multiplex PCR; TCRdb's version includes in-frame clones alone and lacks a portion of them. This table has about 1.4 million clones, about 96% appearing once. Specimen: naive CD4+ T cells sorted from blood. The receptors come from a young man in good health. CDR3s include the opening cysteine and the closing phenylalanine or tryptophan. Part of the rows lack a size; the others show once, few, many or a class for expanded clones.

CDR3 protein: CATSRGTDTQYF
J gene: TRBJ2-3
CDR3 length: 12
V gene: TRBV6-5
clone size: once

CDR3 protein: CASSLASRVTEAFF
J gene: TRBJ1-1
CDR3 length: 14
V gene: TRBV5-6
clone size: -

CDR3 protein: CASSLSRMAGELFF
J gene: TRBJ2-2
CDR3 length: 14
V gene: TRBV27
clone size: once

CDR3 protein: CATSRDSASSYEQYF
J gene: TRBJ2-7
CDR3 length: 15
V gene: TRBV15
clone size: -

CDR3 protein: CSATSYEQYF
J gene: TRBJ2-7
CDR3 length: 10
V gene: TRBV20-1
clone size: -

CDR3 protein: CTAGGAGEQYF
J gene: TRBJ2-7
CDR3 length: 11
V gene: TRBV20-1
clone size: -

CDR3 protein: CASSLTTGGETQYF
J gene: TRBJ2-5
CDR3 length: 14
V gene: TRBV11-2
clone size: -

CDR3 protein: CASSWGDIYGYTF
J gene: TRBJ1-2
CDR3 length: 13
V gene: TRBV28
clone size: -

CDR3 protein: CSVERGVEDTQYF
J gene: TRBJ2-3
CDR3 length: 13
V gene: TRBV29-1
clone size: -

CDR3 protein: CASSDRGTGANVLTF
J gene: TRBJ2-6
CDR3 length: 15
V gene: TRBV25-1
clone size: -

CDR3 protein: CASSLEGSGPRNEQFF
J gene: TRBJ2-1
CDR3 length: 16
V gene: TRBV5-1
clone size: -

CDR3 protein: CASSLQGLETQYF
J gene: TRBJ2-5
CDR3 length: 13
V gene: TRBV18
clone size: -

CDR3 protein: CASSQDRLHQETQYF
J gene: TRBJ2-5
CDR3 length: 15
V gene: TRBV4-3
clone size: -

CDR3 protein: CASSSRTSGSWEQFF
J gene: TRBJ2-1
CDR3 length: 15
V gene: TRBV5-5
clone size: -

CDR3 protein: CASSGQGNQGKLFF
J gene: TRBJ1-4
CDR3 length: 14
V gene: TRBV25-1
clone size: -

CDR3 protein: CASSQSSLGITEAFF
J gene: TRBJ1-1
CDR3 length: 15
V gene: TRBV4-3
clone size: -

CDR3 protein: CASSLVIGTGAFF
J gene: TRBJ1-1
CDR3 length: 13
V gene: TRBV7-8
clone size: once

CDR3 protein: CASSLVVPYSGNTIYF
J gene: TRBJ1-3
CDR3 length: 16
V gene: TRBV7-2
clone size: once

CDR3 protein: CAWGQWGTGELFF
J gene: TRBJ2-2
CDR3 length: 13
V gene: TRBV30
clone size: -

CDR3 protein: CASSYRSRGARNTIYF
J gene: TRBJ1-3
CDR3 length: 16
V gene: TRBV6-5
clone size: -

CDR3 protein: CASGAGVNTGELFF
J gene: TRBJ2-2
CDR3 length: 14
V gene: TRBV27
clone size: -

CDR3 protein: CASSQRLAGPAGELFF
J gene: TRBJ2-2
CDR3 length: 16
V gene: TRBV14
clone size: -

CDR3 protein: CASSPRLAFLNNEQFF
J gene: TRBJ2-1
CDR3 length: 16
V gene: TRBV7-9
clone size: -

CDR3 protein: CASSLTGVQPQHF
J gene: TRBJ1-5
CDR3 length: 13
V gene: TRBV5-6
clone size: -

CDR3 protein: CASRRHRDRGRENIQYF
J gene: TRBJ2-4
CDR3 length: 17
V gene: TRBV28
clone size: -

CDR3 protein: CASSQDVSGRATEQFF
J gene: TRBJ2-1
CDR3 length: 16
V gene: TRBV4-1
clone size: once

CDR3 protein: CASSRNGLASYNEQFF
J gene: TRBJ2-1
CDR3 length: 16
V gene: TRBV4-3
clone size: -

CDR3 protein: CASSPNTGGAGTEAFF
J gene: TRBJ1-1
CDR3 length: 16
V gene: TRBV18
clone size: -

CDR3 protein: CASSHDKNTEAFF
J gene: TRBJ1-1
CDR3 length: 13
V gene: TRBV18
clone size: few

CDR3 protein: CAIKRAGGWGETQYF
J gene: TRBJ2-5
CDR3 length: 15
V gene: TRBV10-3
clone size: -

CDR3 protein: CASSKLAGLNTGELFF
J gene: TRBJ2-2
CDR3 length: 16
V gene: TRBV9
clone size: -

CDR3 protein: CASSEGNNEQFF
J gene: TRBJ2-1
CDR3 length: 12
V gene: TRBV6-1
clone size: -

CDR3 protein: CASSLPGQGDEKLFF
J gene: TRBJ1-4
CDR3 length: 15
V gene: TRBV5-6
clone size: -

CDR3 protein: CASGPRGLAGVWGEQFF
J gene: TRBJ2-1
CDR3 length: 17
V gene: TRBV12-5
clone size: -

CDR3 protein: CASSGRQGFEKLFF
J gene: TRBJ1-4
CDR3 length: 14
V gene: TRBV2
clone size: -

CDR3 protein: CASSSSGNQPQHF
J gene: TRBJ1-5
CDR3 length: 13
V gene: TRBV7-8
clone size: -

CDR3 protein: CASSLGWGDEQYF
J gene: TRBJ2-7
CDR3 length: 13
V gene: TRBV7-2
clone size: -

CDR3 protein: CASSSAGRNLNTEAFF
J gene: TRBJ1-1
CDR3 length: 16
V gene: TRBV5-4
clone size: -

CDR3 protein: CASSSPLAGGTTDTQYF
J gene: TRBJ2-3
CDR3 length: 17
V gene: TRBV7-9
clone size: -

CDR3 protein: CASSLSGRLSGYTF
J gene: TRBJ1-2
CDR3 length: 14
V gene: TRBV28
clone size: -

CDR3 protein: CASSQTDRPNTEAFF
J gene: TRBJ1-1
CDR3 length: 15
V gene: TRBV28
clone size: -

CDR3 protein: CASSLEASGYNEQFF
J gene: TRBJ2-1
CDR3 length: 15
V gene: TRBV5-4
clone size: -

CDR3 protein: CASSSRQPTTNEKLFF
J gene: TRBJ1-4
CDR3 length: 16
V gene: TRBV11-2
clone size: -

CDR3 protein: CAWSTSGRYEQFF
J gene: TRBJ2-1
CDR3 length: 13
V gene: TRBV30
clone size: -

CDR3 protein: CASSLVTGAQPYEQYF
J gene: TRBJ2-7
CDR3 length: 16
V gene: TRBV18
clone size: -

CDR3 protein: CASSLEGTYTDTQYF
J gene: TRBJ2-3
CDR3 length: 15
V gene: TRBV5-1
clone size: -

CDR3 protein: CASSGLAGGGPEQFF
J gene: TRBJ2-1
CDR3 length: 15
V gene: TRBV9
clone size: -

CDR3 protein: CAITSAGSTGELFF
J gene: TRBJ2-2
CDR3 length: 14
V gene: TRBV10-3
clone size: -